A selection of T cell receptor beta chains follows, all from one sample in a study of cytomegalovirus exposure and HLA in healthy donors. TCRdb keeps only in-frame clones here, not all; method: immunoSEQ multiplex PCR. The table has about 200,000 clones, approximately 79% seen once. Source material: PBMCs. These receptors all come from a man aged 50 to 59 in good health and CMV-seronegative. Each CDR3 is given with its conserved first and last residue. D genes are given only for firm matches. The listing skips clone size in some rows; elsewhere it reads once, few, many or a size class.

>TRBD1|12|TRBJ1-2|TRBV10-3|NA
CASRTGVLGYTF
TGTGCCAGCAGGACAGGCGTGTTGGGCTACACCTTC
>TRBD2|12|TRBJ2-3|TRBV7-3|few
CASSPGGDTQYF
TGTGCCAGCAGCCCGGGAGGGGATACGCAGTATTTT
>NA|11|TRBJ1-1|TRBV20-1|NA
CSALRNTEAFF
TGCAGTGCTCTCAGGAACACTGAAGCTTTCTTT
>TRBD1|14|TRBJ2-7|TRBV6-6|NA
CASSFGQGPTKQYF
TGTGCCAGCAGTTTCGGACAGGGCCCTACGAAGCAGTACTTC
>NA|13|TRBJ2-7|TRBV29-1|NA
CSVVEGGVGEQYF
TGCAGCGTGGTCGAAGGAGGGGTCGGGGAGCAGTACTTC
>TRBD1|15|TRBJ1-4|TRBV5-1|NA
CASRRGGTGDEKLFF
TGCGCCAGCAGGAGGGGGGGGACAGGGGATGAAAAACTGTTTTTT
>TRBD1|14|TRBJ1-5|TRBV6-5|NA
CASSMGQPNQPQHF
TGTGCCAGCAGTATGGGACAGCCAAATCAGCCCCAGCATTTT
>TRBD1|20|TRBJ1-1|TRBV19|NA
CASSMVGGSGGARLSTEAFF
TGTGCCAGTAGTATGGTAGGGGGGTCAGGGGGCGCGAGGTTAAGCACTGAAGCTTTCTTT
>NA|13|TRBJ2-7|TRBV18|once
CASSPGSSYEQYF
TGTGCCAGCTCACCGGGCAGCTCCTACGAGCAGTACTTC
>NA|13|TRBJ2-7|TRBV4-1|once
CASSSRDTYEQYF
TGCGCCAGCAGCTCCCGGGACACCTACGAGCAGTACTTC
>NA|16|TRBJ1-1|TRBV5-6|NA
CASSLAWGKGDTEAFF
TGTGCCAGCAGCTTAGCTTGGGGAAAAGGGGACACTGAAGCTTTCTTT
>TRBD2|17|TRBJ2-1|TRBV5-1|NA
CASSFPGTSGTYNEQFF
TGCGCCAGCAGCTTCCCCGGGACTAGCGGGACCTACAATGAGCAGTTCTTC
>TRBD1|17|TRBJ2-1|TRBV10-3|NA
CAISAATGAPPFIGQFF
TGTGCCATCAGTGCTGCGACAGGGGCTCCTCCCTTCATTGGGCAGTTCTTC
>TRBD2|15|TRBJ2-7|TRBV7-6|few
CASSLAVPGGGEQYF
TGTGCCAGCAGCTTAGCGGTGCCGGGGGGGGGCGAGCAGTACTTC
>TRBD2|15|TRBJ2-1|TRBV13|NA
CASSPWGTRYNEQFF
TGTGCCAGCAGCCCTTGGGGGACTAGGTACAATGAGCAGTTCTTC
>TRBD1|15|TRBJ2-1|TRBV2|NA
CASSSGTGTYNEQFF
TGTGCCAGCAGTTCCGGGACAGGGACTTACAATGAGCAGTTCTTC
>TRBD1|14|TRBJ1-4|TRBV6-6|few
CASSYGQAGEKLFF
TGTGCCAGCAGTTACGGACAGGCAGGTGAAAAACTGTTTTTT
>NA|15|TRBJ2-3|TRBV29-1|NA
CSVVRVEEGTDTQYF
TGCAGCGTTGTGAGGGTCGAGGAAGGCACAGATACGCAGTATTTT
>TRBD1|15|TRBJ1-1|TRBV4-2|few
CASSQGDRETTEAFF
TGTGCCAGCAGCCAAGGGGACAGGGAAACCACTGAAGCTTTCTTT
>NA|13|TRBJ2-5|TRBV7-3|once
CASSLGQGETQYF
TGTGCCAGCAGCTTAGGGCAGGGAGAGACCCAGTACTTC
>NA|15|TRBJ1-1|TRBV2|NA
CASSDGVSRGTEAFF
TGTGCCAGCAGTGACGGGGTTAGCAGGGGCACTGAAGCTTTCTTT
>NA|13|TRBJ1-1|TRBV7-3|NA
CASSFSGKSEAFF
TGTGCCAGCAGCTTCTCCGGGAAGAGTGAAGCTTTCTTT
>TRBD2|14|TRBJ2-1|TRBV6-4|few
CASRPGLETDEQFF
TGTGCCAGCAGACCGGGACTAGAGACCGATGAGCAGTTCTTC
>TRBD1|18|TRBJ1-5|TRBV4-1|once
CASSQGTTGTGSNQPQHF
TGCGCCAGCAGCCAAGGAACGACCGGGACAGGTAGCAATCAGCCCCAGCATTTT
>TRBD1|15|TRBJ2-7|TRBV11-3|NA
CASSQEGQGYWEQYF
TGTGCCAGCAGCCAAGAGGGACAGGGGTACTGGGAGCAGTACTTC
>TRBD2|14|TRBJ2-7|TRBV6-5|NA
CASSYSLAGYEQYF
TGTGCCAGCAGTTACAGTCTAGCGGGATACGAGCAGTACTTC
>NA|16|TRBJ2-1|TRBV7-3|few
CASSWGRGRGYNEQFF
TGTGCCAGCAGCTGGGGGAGGGGGAGGGGGTACAATGAGCAGTTCTTC
>TRBD2|19|TRBJ2-7|TRBV23-1|NA
CASVSLGLAGGPVSYEQYF
TGCGCCAGCGTATCATTGGGACTAGCGGGAGGACCGGTCTCCTACGAGCAGTACTTC
>NA|15|TRBJ2-5|TRBV7-8|NA
CASSLGSRVQETQYF
TGTGCCAGCAGCTTAGGATCGAGGGTCCAAGAGACCCAGTACTTC
>TRBD1|15|TRBJ2-1|TRBV18|NA
CASSPRAPGGNEQFF
TGTGCCAGCTCACCCCGGGCGCCAGGGGGTAATGAGCAGTTCTTC
>NA|15|TRBJ2-7|TRBV5-1|NA
CARRAQAASSYEQYF
TGCGCCAGGAGAGCCCAGGCAGCCAGCTCCTACGAGCAGTACTTC
>TRBD2|17|TRBJ2-7|TRBV5-1|NA
CASSLGTSGSKGYEQYF
TGCGCCAGCAGCTTGGGGACTAGCGGGAGCAAGGGATACGAGCAGTACTTC
>TRBD2|16|TRBJ2-5|TRBV9|few
CASSAGGGSTQETQYF
TGTGCCAGCAGTGCCGGAGGCGGGAGTACTCAAGAGACCCAGTACTTC
>NA|14|TRBJ2-3|TRBV6-5|NA
CASSYSLTSHTQYF
TGTGCCAGCAGTTACAGCCTGACTTCTCATACGCAGTATTTT
>NA|14|TRBJ2-2|TRBV19|few
CASSISSLHGELFF
TGTGCCAGTAGTATTAGTAGCCTCCACGGGGAGCTGTTTTTT
>TRBD2|15|TRBJ2-2|TRBV4-1|NA
CASSQGLAGGGELFF
TGCGCCAGCAGCCAAGGACTAGCGGGAGGCGGGGAGCTGTTTTTT
>TRBD1|16|TRBJ2-3|TRBV7-2|NA
CASSPPDRVVTDTQYF
TGTGCCAGCAGCCCCCCGGACAGGGTCGTCACAGATACGCAGTATTTT
>TRBD2|15|TRBJ2-2|TRBV29-1|NA
CSVPGLAGDTGELFF
TGCAGCGTCCCGGGACTAGCGGGAGACACCGGGGAGCTGTTTTTT
>NA|15|TRBJ2-1|TRBV19|NA
CASSNPLTNYNEQFF
TGTGCCAGTAGTAACCCTTTGACTAACTACAATGAGCAGTTCTTC
>NA|13|TRBJ2-5|TRBV29-1|NA
CSVEGQLGETQYF
TGCAGCGTTGAAGGGCAACTAGGGGAGACCCAGTACTTC
>NA|15|TRBJ2-7|TRBV21-1|NA
CASSTGLAGTYEQYF
TGTGCCAGCAGCACTGGACTAGCGGGAACCTACGAGCAGTACTTC
>NA|14|TRBJ1-1|TRBV7-8|once
CASSLRGARTEAFF
TGTGCCAGCAGCTTACGGGGGGCGCGTACTGAAGCTTTCTTT
>TRBD2|14|TRBJ2-7|TRBV6-5|NA
CASSPRLATYEQYF
TGTGCCAGCAGTCCTCGACTAGCCACCTACGAGCAGTACTTC
>NA|13|TRBJ1-2|TRBV29-1|NA
CSVIRGPLMGYTF
TGCAGCGTTATAAGGGGCCCCCTTATGGGCTACACCTTC
>TRBD1|15|TRBJ2-4|TRBV5-6|NA
CASSLDRDDPNIQYF
TGTGCCAGCAGCCTTGACAGGGACGACCCAAACATTCAGTACTTC
>TRBD1|16|TRBJ1-4|TRBV28|NA
CASSFGRGPSNEKLFF
TGTGCCAGCAGTTTTGGCAGGGGGCCCTCGAATGAAAAACTGTTTTTT
>TRBD2|17|TRBJ2-2|TRBV2|NA
CASSLLLAGGTTGELFF
TGTGCCAGCAGCCTCCTACTAGCGGGAGGGACGACCGGGGAGCTGTTTTTT
>TRBD1|15|TRBJ1-1|TRBV6-5|NA
CASTQDRGTRTEAFF
TGTGCCAGCACCCAGGACAGGGGAACGAGGACTGAAGCTTTCTTT
>TRBD1|14|TRBJ2-1|TRBV5-1|NA
CASRWTGVYNEQFF
TGCGCCAGCAGGTGGACAGGAGTTTACAATGAGCAGTTCTTC
>NA|15|TRBJ2-1|TRBV18|NA
CASSPTVASYNEQFF
TGTGCCAGCTCACCGACAGTCGCCTCCTACAATGAGCAGTTCTTC
>TRBD2|14|TRBJ2-3|TRBV4-1|NA
CASSSGLATDTQYF
TGCGCCAGCAGCTCGGGACTAGCGACAGATACGCAGTATTTT
>TRBD1|17|TRBJ1-3|TRBV5-1|NA
CARSRTDRPFSGNTIYF
TGCGCCAGGTCAAGAACGGACAGGCCCTTCTCTGGAAACACCATATATTTT
>TRBD2|15|TRBJ2-1|TRBV27|few
CASSRSSGTYNEQFF
TGTGCCAGCAGCAGATCTAGCGGCACCTACAATGAGCAGTTCTTC
>TRBD1|16|TRBJ1-1|TRBV5-1|once
CASSWGDRGFNTEAFF
TGCGCCAGCAGCTGGGGCGACAGGGGCTTTAACACTGAAGCTTTCTTT
>TRBD2|15|TRBJ2-7|TRBV28|NA
CASSLMTSGSYEQYF
TGTGCCAGCAGTTTAATGACTAGCGGTTCCTACGAGCAGTACTTC